Listed here are 18 T cell receptor beta chains from one sample, sequenced in a study of identical twins. Via MiXCR, TCRdb re-called the 5' RACE reads, giving one row per CDR3 protein. The sample includes under 900,000 distinct CDR3 sequences, about 20% of them seen just once. The sample was also linked to a second study, of T cells expressing NK-cell markers.

Sequencing used PBMCs. These TCRs come from a woman between 18 and 30 years old in good health.

Many counts were recorded for this clonotype. As DNA, the CDR3 is TGTGCCATCAGTGAGTCGGGGGAGACCCAGTACTTC. It encodes CAISESGETQYF. V gene TRBV10-3 combines with J gene TRBJ2-5; D uncertain. The CDR3 runs 12 residues. Per germline, CDR1 ENHRY and CDR2 SYGVKD. The V end was cut by 0 bases, the J end by 5 bases, with 4 bases between.

A note on this clonotype: A read error may produce the germline difference seen at one junction end. The chain has TRBV20-1 and TRBJ2-3, with 8 nucleotides matching TRBD2. CDR3 length: 14 amino acids. The germline V gene encodes CDR1 DFQATT and CDR2 SNEGSKA (reference sequence). The CDR3 region is CSAGDRGGLDTQYF. The CDR3 nucleotides read TGCAGTGCTGGAGACCGGGGGGGCCTAGATACGCAGTATTTT.

This clonotype was seen at least ten times. The CDR3 sequence: CASSQALGGRANTGELFF. CDR3 DNA sequence: TGCGCCAGCAGCCAAGCCCTGGGCGGGAGGGCGAACACCGGGGAGCTGTTTTTT. The chain has TRBV4-3 and TRBJ2-2; 9 bases are shared with TRBD2. The V and J ends lost 1 base and 0 bases, in that order; junction bases with no gene match: 6. CDR3 length: 18 residues. Germline CDR1 is LGHNA and CDR2 is YSLEER.

The chain is built from TRBV7-1 and TRBJ2-5; the D gene could be TRBD1 or TRBD2 (6 bases each). TRBV7-1 carries the ORF label, with uncertain function. V was trimmed by 3 bases and J by 1 base, leaving 39 bases between them. The CDR3 extends over 24 amino acids. The CDR3 reads CASSSRAGGGATGRPVGSQETQYF. CDR3 DNA sequence: TGTGCCAGCAGCTCCCGGGCAGGAGGAGGGGCGACAGGTCGACCAGTGGGGAGCCAAGAGACCCAGTACTTC.

This clonotype was recorded a few times. V gene TRBV29-1 combines with J gene TRBJ1-1; no definite D call. Germline values: CDR1 SQVTM, CDR2 ANQGSEA. This CDR3 has 10 residues. DNA for the CDR3: TGCGGCGGGAGGGATACTGAAGCTTTCTTT. Protein sequence: CGGRDTEAFF.

The table lists this clonotype with a few counts. The J gene is TRBJ2-3, the V gene TRBV29-1, with 11 bases aligning to TRBD2. V shed 4 bases, J shed 2 bases, and the junction held 5 bases outside the gene matches. The CDR3 sequence is 15 residues long. From germline, CDR1 is SQVTM and CDR2 ANQGSEA. The CDR3 nucleotides read TGCAGCGTTGTGGGGACTAGCGGAACCACAGATACGCAGTATTTT. Translating gives CSVVGTSGTTDTQYF.

This clonotype occurred a few times. This rearrangement joins TRBV2 to TRBJ2-3; D not resolved. Germline V lookup: CDR1 SNHLY, CDR2 FYNNEI. The length of the CDR3 is 13 residues. Trimming took off 3 bases at V and 5 bases at J, with 9 bases between the two ends. CDR3 sequence reads: CASSDRQRDTQYF. The CDR3 bases are TGTGCCAGCAGTGACAGGCAACGAGATACGCAGTATTTT.

CDR3 region: CSATLAGNSYEQYF. For the CDR3, the DNA is TGCAGTGCAACCCTAGCGGGGAACTCCTACGAGCAGTACTTC. The chain combines TRBV20-1 with TRBJ2-7; TRBD2 aligns across 9 bases. After removal of 6 bases from V and 0 bases from J, the junction contained 6 bases not matched to a gene. Germline loops: CDR1 DFQATT, CDR2 SNEGSKA (reference sequence). This CDR3 spans 14 amino acids.

J is TRBJ2-7 and V is TRBV7-9; tentatively, D is TRBD1 or TRBD2 (6 bases each). The CDR3 length is 16 residues. V was shortened by 5 bases and J by 2 bases, with 19 bases between the two germline ends. In germline, CDR1 is SEHNR, CDR2 FQNEAQ (reference sequence). CDR3 in amino acids: CASSRGAAGMTYEQYF. In nucleotides, the CDR3 is TGTGCCAGCAGCAGGGGGGCCGCAGGGATGACCTACGAGCAGTACTTC.

The chain couples TRBV6-4 to TRBJ2-1, with D possibly TRBD2 on 5 matching bases. V was clipped by 3 bases and J by 6 bases, with 15 bases between them. The CDR3 extends over 15 amino acids. The germline V gene has CDR1 MRHNA and CDR2 SNTAGT. CDR3 sequence: CASSELDFIGNEQFF. The CDR3 DNA sequence: TGTGCCAGCAGTGAACTAGATTTTATCGGCAATGAGCAGTTCTTC.

CDR3 region: CASSPTPGSQGDEQFF. The CDR3 DNA follows: TGTGCCAGCAGCCCTACTCCGGGCTCCCAGGGGGATGAGCAGTTCTTC. The V gene is TRBV9, the J gene TRBJ2-1; 7 nucleotides line up with TRBD1. Germline V gene sequence: CDR1 SGDLS, CDR2 YYNGEE. The CDR3 is made up of 16 amino acids. Unmatched junction bases numbered 15, after V lost 4 bases and J lost 8 bases.

Only a few counts were recorded for this clonotype. The chain couples TRBV9 to TRBJ2-3, with 10 bases matching TRBD2. Germline CDR1 SGDLS, CDR2 YYNGEE. With 3 bases clipped from V and 9 bases from J, the junction kept 7 bases outside the gene matches. The CDR3 runs to 14 residues. As DNA, the CDR3 is TGTGCCAGCAGCGGTTACGGGACTAGCGACACGCAGTATTTT. Amino acid sequence: CASSGYGTSDTQYF.

This clonotype was seen only a few times. The V gene is TRBV29-1, the J gene TRBJ2-7, with a weak D call TRBD2 (7 bases). The germline CDR1 and CDR2 sequences are SQVTM and ANQGSEA. The V and J ends lost 6 bases and 2 bases respectively, with 14 bases between them. The CDR3 is 13 residues long. DNA of the CDR3: TGCAGCGTCCTAGGGGGGGCTACCTACGAGCAGTACTTC. Translated: CSVLGGATYEQYF.

The sample holds many counts of this clonotype. The genes are TRBV20-1 and TRBJ2-2, with TRBD2 identical over 10 bases. The ends lost 0 bases at V and 3 bases at J; junction bases unmatched: 4. This CDR3 contains 16 residues. The germline gives CDR1 DFQATT, CDR2 SNEGSKA (reference sequence). This CDR3 reads CSARDPLAGDTGELFF. The CDR3 bases are TGCAGTGCTAGAGACCCGCTAGCGGGGGACACCGGGGAGCTGTTTTTT.

The V and J genes are TRBV18 and TRBJ1-6; possibly TRBD1 for D (6 bases). Germline CDR1 reads KGHSH; CDR2 reads LQKENI. V was clipped by 3 bases and J by 9 bases, with 18 bases between them. This CDR3 has 16 amino acids. The CDR3 coding sequence is TGTGCCAGCTCACCCACAATCGGGGGCTCCGGTTCACCCCTCCACTTT. The encoded protein is CASSPTIGGSGSPLHF.

This clonotype has a handful of counts. The V call is TRBV5-1, the J call TRBJ2-3; D may be TRBD1 or TRBD2 (5 bases each). Germline V gives CDR1 SGHRS, CDR2 YFSETQ. V dropped 3 bases and J dropped 6 bases, with 17 bases sitting between them. CDR3 length: 15 residues. The CDR3 reads CASSSQVGARDTQYF. The DNA for the CDR3 is TGCGCCAGCAGCTCGCAAGTCGGGGCTAGGGATACGCAGTATTTT.

This clonotype was observed many times. The V gene is TRBV11-2, the J gene TRBJ2-7; TRBD2 matches at 9 bases. The V gene's germline CDR1 is SGHAT and CDR2 FQNNGV. With V trimmed by 2 bases and J by 5 bases, 4 bases remained unmatched. The CDR3 totals 14 residues. This CDR3 reads CASSLSGGGDEQYF. The CDR3 DNA sequence: TGTGCCAGCAGCTTATCCGGCGGGGGGGACGAGCAGTACTTC.

This chain joins TRBV19 and TRBJ1-2; D unclear. Trimming took 2 bases from V and 6 from J, leaving 10 bases between them. Germline-derived CDR1 and CDR2 are LNHDA and SQIVND (reference sequence). This CDR3 is built from 13 residues. The CDR3 loop reads CASSITLADGYTF. In DNA, the CDR3 is TGTGCCAGTAGTATAACACTAGCCGATGGCTACACCTTC.